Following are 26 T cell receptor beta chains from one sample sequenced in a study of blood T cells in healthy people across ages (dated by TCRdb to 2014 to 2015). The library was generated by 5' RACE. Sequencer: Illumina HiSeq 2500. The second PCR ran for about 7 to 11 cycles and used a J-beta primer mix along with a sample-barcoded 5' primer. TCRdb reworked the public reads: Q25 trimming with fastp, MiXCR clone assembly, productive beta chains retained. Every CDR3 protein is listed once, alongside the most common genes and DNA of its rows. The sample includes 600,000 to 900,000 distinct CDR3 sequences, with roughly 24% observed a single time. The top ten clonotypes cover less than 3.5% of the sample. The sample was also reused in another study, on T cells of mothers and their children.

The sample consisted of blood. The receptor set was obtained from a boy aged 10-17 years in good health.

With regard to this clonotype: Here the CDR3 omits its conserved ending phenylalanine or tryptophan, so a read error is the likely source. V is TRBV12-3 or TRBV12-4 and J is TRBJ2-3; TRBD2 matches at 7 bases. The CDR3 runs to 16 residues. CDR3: CASSPRLRGTTDAQYS. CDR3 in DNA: TGTGCCAGCAGTCCCCGGTTGCGGGGGACCACAGATGCGCAGTATTCT.

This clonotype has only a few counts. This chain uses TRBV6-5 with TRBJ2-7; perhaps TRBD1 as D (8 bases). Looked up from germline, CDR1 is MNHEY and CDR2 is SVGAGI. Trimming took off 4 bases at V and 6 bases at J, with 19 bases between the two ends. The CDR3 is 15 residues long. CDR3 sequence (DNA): TGTGCCAGCAGTTGCTTAGGACAGGGAGGGAGCGAGCAGTACTTC. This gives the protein CASSCLGQGGSEQYF.

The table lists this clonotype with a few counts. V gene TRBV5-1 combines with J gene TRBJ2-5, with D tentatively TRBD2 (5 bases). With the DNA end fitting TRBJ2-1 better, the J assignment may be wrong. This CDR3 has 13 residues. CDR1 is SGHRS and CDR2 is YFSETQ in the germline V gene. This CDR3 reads CASSFEGYYEQFF. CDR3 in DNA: TGCGCCAGCAGCTTCGAGGGTTACTATGAGCAGTTCTTC.

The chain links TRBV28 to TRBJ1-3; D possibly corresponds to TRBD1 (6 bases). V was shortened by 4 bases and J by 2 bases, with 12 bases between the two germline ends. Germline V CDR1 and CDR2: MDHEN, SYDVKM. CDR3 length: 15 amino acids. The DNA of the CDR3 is TGTGCCAGCAGTTCTACACAGGGAGCTGGAAACACCATATATTTT. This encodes CASSSTQGAGNTIYF.

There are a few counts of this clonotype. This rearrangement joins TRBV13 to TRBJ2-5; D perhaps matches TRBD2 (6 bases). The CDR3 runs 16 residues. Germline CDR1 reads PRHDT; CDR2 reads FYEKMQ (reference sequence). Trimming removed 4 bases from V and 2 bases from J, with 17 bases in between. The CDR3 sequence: CASSSDPTTSQETQYF. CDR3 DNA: TGTGCCAGCAGCTCCGACCCCACGACTAGTCAAGAGACCCAGTACTTC.

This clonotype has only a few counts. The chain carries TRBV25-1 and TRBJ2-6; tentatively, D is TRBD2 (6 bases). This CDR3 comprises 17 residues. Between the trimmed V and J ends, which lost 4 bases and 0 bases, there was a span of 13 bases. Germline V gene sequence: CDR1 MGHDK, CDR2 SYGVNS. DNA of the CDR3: TGTGCCAGCAGTGGACTAGAGACGAGCTCTGGGGCCAACGTCCTGACTTTC. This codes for CASSGLETSSGANVLTF.

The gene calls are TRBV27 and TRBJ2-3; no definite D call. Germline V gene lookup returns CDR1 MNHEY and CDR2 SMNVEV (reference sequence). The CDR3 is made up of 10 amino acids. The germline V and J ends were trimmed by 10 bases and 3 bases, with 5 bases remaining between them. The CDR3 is CATKTDTQYF. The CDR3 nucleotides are TGTGCCACCAAGACAGATACGCAGTATTTT.

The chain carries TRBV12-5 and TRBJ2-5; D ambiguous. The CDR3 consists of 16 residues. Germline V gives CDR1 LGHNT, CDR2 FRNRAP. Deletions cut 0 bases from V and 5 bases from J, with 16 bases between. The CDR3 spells CASGLVRSSLGETQYF. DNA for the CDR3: TGTGCTAGTGGTTTGGTACGAAGCTCCCTAGGGGAGACCCAGTACTTC.

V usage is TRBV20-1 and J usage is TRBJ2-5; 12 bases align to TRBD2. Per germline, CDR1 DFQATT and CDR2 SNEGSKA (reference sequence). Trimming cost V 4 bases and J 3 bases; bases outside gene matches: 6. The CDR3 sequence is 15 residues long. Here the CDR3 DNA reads TGCAGTGCTATATCTAGCGGGGGGGCGGAAGAGACCCAGTACTTC. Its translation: CSAISSGGAEETQYF.

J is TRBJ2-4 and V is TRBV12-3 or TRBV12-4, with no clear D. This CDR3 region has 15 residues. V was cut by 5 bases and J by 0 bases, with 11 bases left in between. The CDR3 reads CASSPDTPAKNIQYF. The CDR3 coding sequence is TGTGCCAGCAGTCCCGACACACCAGCCAAAAACATTCAGTACTTC.

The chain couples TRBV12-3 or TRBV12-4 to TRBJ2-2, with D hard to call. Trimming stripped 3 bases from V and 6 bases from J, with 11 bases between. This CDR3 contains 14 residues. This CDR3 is CASSLPGNAGELFF. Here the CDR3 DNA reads TGTGCCAGCAGTTTGCCAGGAAACGCCGGGGAGCTGTTTTTT.

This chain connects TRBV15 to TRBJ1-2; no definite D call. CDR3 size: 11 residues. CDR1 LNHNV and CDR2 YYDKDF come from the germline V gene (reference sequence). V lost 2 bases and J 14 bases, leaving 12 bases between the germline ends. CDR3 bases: TGTGCCACCAGCAGATTAACCCACCAGACCTTC. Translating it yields CATSRLTHQTF.

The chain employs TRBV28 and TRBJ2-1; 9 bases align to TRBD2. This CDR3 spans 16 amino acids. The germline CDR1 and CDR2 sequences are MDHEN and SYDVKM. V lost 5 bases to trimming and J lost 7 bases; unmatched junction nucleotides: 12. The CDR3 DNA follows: TGTGCCAGCAGTCCCCTACTGGCGGGGGGGCGGAATGAGCAGTTCTTC. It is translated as CASSPLLAGGRNEQFF.

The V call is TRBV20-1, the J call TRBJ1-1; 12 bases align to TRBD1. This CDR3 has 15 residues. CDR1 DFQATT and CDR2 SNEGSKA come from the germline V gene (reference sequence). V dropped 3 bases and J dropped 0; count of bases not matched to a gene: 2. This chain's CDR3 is CSARGQGAMNTEAFF. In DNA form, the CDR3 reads TGCAGTGCTAGGGGACAGGGGGCAATGAACACTGAAGCTTTCTTT.

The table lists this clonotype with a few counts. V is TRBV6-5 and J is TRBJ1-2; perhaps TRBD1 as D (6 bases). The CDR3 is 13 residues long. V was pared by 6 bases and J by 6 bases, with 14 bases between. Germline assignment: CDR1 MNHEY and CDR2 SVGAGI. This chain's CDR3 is CASRQQGLHGYTF. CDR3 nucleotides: TGTGCCAGCAGGCAACAGGGATTACATGGCTACACCTTC.

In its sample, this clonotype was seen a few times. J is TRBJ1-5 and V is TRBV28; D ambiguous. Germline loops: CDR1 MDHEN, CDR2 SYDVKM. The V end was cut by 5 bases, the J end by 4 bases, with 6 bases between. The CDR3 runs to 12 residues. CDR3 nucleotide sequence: TGTGCCAGCAGTACCCTAAATCAGCCCCAGCATTTT. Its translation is CASSTLNQPQHF.

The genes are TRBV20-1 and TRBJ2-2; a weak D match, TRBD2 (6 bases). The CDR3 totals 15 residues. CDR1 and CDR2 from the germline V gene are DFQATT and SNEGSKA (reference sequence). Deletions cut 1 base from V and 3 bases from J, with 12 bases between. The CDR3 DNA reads TGCAGTGCTAGAGTCGCTAGCGTTGACACCGGGGAGCTGTTTTTT. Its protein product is CSARVASVDTGELFF.

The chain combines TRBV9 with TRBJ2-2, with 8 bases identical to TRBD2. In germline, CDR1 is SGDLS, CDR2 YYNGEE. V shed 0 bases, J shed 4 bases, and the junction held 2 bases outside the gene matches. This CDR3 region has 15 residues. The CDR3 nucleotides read TGTGCCAGCAGCGTAGCGGGGGGGATCACCGGGGAGCTGTTTTTT. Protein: CASSVAGGITGELFF.

The CDR3 DNA is TGCGCCAGCAGCCAAGATTTGGGGCCCGAGCAGTACTTC. Translating gives CASSQDLGPEQYF. The chain recombines TRBV4-1 with TRBJ2-7, with D possibly TRBD1 on 5 matching bases. This CDR3 comprises 13 residues. Trimming took off 0 bases at V and 6 bases at J, with 9 bases between the two ends. CDR1 is MGHRA and CDR2 is YSYEKL in the germline V gene.

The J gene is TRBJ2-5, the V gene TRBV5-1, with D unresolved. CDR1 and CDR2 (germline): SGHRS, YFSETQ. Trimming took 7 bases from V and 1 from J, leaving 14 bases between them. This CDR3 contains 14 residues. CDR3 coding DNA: TGCGCCAGCGCCCGTCGTGATGGCCAAGAGACCCAGTACTTC. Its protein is CASARRDGQETQYF.

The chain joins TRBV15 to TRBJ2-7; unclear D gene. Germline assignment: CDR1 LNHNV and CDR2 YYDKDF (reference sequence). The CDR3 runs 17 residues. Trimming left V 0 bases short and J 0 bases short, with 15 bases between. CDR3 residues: CATSRDLRTVLSYEQYF. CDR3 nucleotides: TGTGCCACCAGCAGAGATCTCCGGACGGTGCTCTCCTACGAGCAGTACTTC.

The CDR3 DNA reads TGTGCCAGCCGAATAGGACAGGGTGATGGCTACACCTTC. Its protein product is CASRIGQGDGYTF. The rearrangement links TRBV12-3 or TRBV12-4 to TRBJ1-2, with 8 positions matching TRBD1. Losses at the gene ends were 8 bases for V and 6 bases for J; bases not matched to a gene: 8. The CDR3 length is 13 residues.

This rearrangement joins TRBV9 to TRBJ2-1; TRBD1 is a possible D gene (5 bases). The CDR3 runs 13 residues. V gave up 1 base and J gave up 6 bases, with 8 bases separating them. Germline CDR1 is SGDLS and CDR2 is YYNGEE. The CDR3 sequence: CASSVWGSNEQFF. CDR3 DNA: TGTGCCAGCAGCGTATGGGGCAGCAATGAGCAGTTCTTC.

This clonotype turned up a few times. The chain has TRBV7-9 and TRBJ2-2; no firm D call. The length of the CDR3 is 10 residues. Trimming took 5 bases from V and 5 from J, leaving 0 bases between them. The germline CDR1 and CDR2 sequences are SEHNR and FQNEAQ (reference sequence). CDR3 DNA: TGTGCCAGCAGCACCGGGGAGCTGTTTTTT. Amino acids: CASSTGELFF.

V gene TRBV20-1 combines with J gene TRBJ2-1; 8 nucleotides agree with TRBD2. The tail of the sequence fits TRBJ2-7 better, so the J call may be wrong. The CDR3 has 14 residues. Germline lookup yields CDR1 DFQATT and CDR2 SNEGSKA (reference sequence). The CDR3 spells CSASGGADLYEQYF. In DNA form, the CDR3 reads TGCAGTGCTAGCGGGGGGGCGGACCTCTACGAGCAGTACTTC.

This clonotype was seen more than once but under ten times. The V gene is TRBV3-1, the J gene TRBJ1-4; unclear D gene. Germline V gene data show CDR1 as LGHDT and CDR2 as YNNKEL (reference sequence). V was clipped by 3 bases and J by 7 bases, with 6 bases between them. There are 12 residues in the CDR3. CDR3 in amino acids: CASSQVPEKLFF. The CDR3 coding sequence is TGTGCCAGCAGCCAGGTACCTGAAAAACTGTTTTTT.